This T cell receptor (beta chain) originates from a study of blood T cell repertoires in COVID-19. Across the whole study: Researchers got acute and convalescent COVID-19 samples from the United States, Italy and Spain.

The CDR3 length is 13 residues. Between the trimmed V and J ends, which lost 0 bases and 9 bases, there was a span of 10 bases. Germline V gene lookup returns CDR1 SGHNT and CDR2 YYREEE (reference sequence). TCRdb keeps only in-frame clones here, not all; method: immunoSEQ multiplex PCR. The data contain some 110,000 clones, about 91% of them seen just once; the ten biggest clones take up 6%. Input material: peripheral blood. V usage is TRBV5-4 and J usage is TRBJ2-1, with D perhaps TRBD2 (6 bases). The sequence was collected from a human donor in a cohort sampled during active COVID-19. The CDR3 DNA follows: TGTGCCAGCAGCTTGGAGCCGCGGGGTGAGCAGTTCTTC. Encoded protein: CASSLEPRGEQFF.